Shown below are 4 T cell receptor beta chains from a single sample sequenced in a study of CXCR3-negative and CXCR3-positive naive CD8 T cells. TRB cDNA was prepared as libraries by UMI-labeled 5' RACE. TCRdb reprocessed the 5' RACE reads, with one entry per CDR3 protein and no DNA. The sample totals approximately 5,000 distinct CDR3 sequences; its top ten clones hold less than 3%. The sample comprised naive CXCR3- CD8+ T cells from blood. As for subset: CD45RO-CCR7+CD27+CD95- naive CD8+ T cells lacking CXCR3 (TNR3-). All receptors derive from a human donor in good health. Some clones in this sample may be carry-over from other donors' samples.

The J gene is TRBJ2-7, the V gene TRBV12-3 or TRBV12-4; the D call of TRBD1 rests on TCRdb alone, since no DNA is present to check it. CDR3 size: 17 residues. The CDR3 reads CASSFNTGTGKSYEQYF.

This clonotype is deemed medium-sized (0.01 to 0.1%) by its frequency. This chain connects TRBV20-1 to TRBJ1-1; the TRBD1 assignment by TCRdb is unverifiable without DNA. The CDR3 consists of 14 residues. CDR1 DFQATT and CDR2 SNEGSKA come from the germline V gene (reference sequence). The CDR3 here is CSARDRGLNTEAFF.

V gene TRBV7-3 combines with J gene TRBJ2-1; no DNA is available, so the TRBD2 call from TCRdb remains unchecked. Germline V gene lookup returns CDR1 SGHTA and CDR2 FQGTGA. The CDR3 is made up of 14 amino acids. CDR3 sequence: CDSSQGLAGNEQFF.

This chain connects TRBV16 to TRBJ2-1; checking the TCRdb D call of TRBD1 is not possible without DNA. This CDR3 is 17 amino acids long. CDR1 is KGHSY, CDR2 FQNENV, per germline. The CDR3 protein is CATSPSPVQGLDNEQFF. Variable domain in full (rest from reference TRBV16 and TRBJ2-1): GEEVAQTPKHLVRGEGQKAKLYCAPIKGHSYVFWYQQVLKNEFKFLISFQNENVFDETGMPKERFSAKCLPNSPCSLEIQATKLEDSAVYFCATSPSPVQGLDNEQFFGPGTRLTVL.